These T cell receptor beta chains were read from a single sample in a study of cytomegalovirus exposure and HLA in healthy donors. Method: immunoSEQ multiplex PCR; TCRdb's copy keeps in-frame clones and lacks some. The sample consists of about 81,000 clones, more than 60% of them appearing once. Source material: PBMCs. These receptor sequences come from a man aged 50 to 60 in good health and CMV-seropositive. Both conserved end residues are part of each CDR3. The D gene is left open where the match is weak. For some rows the clone size is stated as once, few or many, or as a class when expanded; others skip it.

d_gene,j_gene,v_gene,abundance,CDR3nt,CDR3aa
TRBD2,TRBJ2-3,TRBV7-3,-,TGTGCCAGCAGCTTAATGGCAGGCCCGACTAGCGGGGGTAGCACAGATACGCAGTATTTT,CASSLMAGPTSGGSTDTQYF
TRBD2,TRBJ2-3,TRBV5-1,-,TGCGCCAGCAACTACGCCATAAGCGGGAGCGCAGATACGCAGTATTTT,CASNYAISGSADTQYF
-,TRBJ2-5,TRBV18,-,TGTGCCAGCTCACCAACAGTCAATCAAGAGACCCAGTACTTC,CASSPTVNQETQYF
-,TRBJ1-6,TRBV7-2,-,TGTGCCAGCAGCTTTGTCCCCGGGGGAAATGCACCCCTCCACTTT,CASSFVPGGNAPLHF
TRBD1,TRBJ1-5,TRBV2,-,TGTGCCAGCAGCGGCCAGGGGGCGAATCGCCTTAATCAGCCCCAGCATTTT,CASSGQGANRLNQPQHF
-,TRBJ2-1,TRBV20-1,-,TGCAGTGTTTATAGCGGCAATGAGCAGTTCTTC,CSVYSGNEQFF
TRBD1,TRBJ2-2,TRBV25-1,-,TGTGCCAGCAGTGGACAGGGTACCGGGGAGCTGTTTTTT,CASSGQGTGELFF
TRBD2,TRBJ2-1,TRBV5-4,once,TGTGCCAGCAGCTTGGGCCTGACTAGCGGGAGCAATGAGCAGTTCTTC,CASSLGLTSGSNEQFF
-,TRBJ2-1,TRBV18,-,TGTGCCAGCTCACCGACCCGGGGCAATGAGCAGTTCTTC,CASSPTRGNEQFF
-,TRBJ2-4,TRBV7-3,-,TGTGCCAGCAGTCAGGCGGGAGACAGGGGAATAATCCATAGAGCCAAAAACATTCAGTACTTC,CASSQAGDRGIIHRAKNIQYF
TRBD2,TRBJ2-3,TRBV7-9,-,TGTGCCAGCAGCTTCCCAGCGGGAGGTACAGATACGCAGTATTTT,CASSFPAGGTDTQYF
-,TRBJ2-6,TRBV6-1,-,TGTGCCAGCAGTGAATTGGGCAGCTCTGGGGCCAACGGCCTGACTTTC,CASSELGSSGANGLTF
TRBD2,TRBJ2-3,TRBV7-6,-,TGTGCCAGCAGCTTCCGACTAGCGGCTAGCACAGATACGCAGTATTTT,CASSFRLAASTDTQYF
-,TRBJ1-1,TRBV10-1,-,TGCGCCAGCAGTAAAACAGGGAGGGGGGATGAAGCTTTCTTT,CASSKTGRGDEAFF
-,TRBJ2-7,TRBV27,few,TGTGCCAGCAGTTTATCGGAACAGGACCCAGCCTACGAGCAGTACTTC,CASSLSEQDPAYEQYF
-,TRBJ2-5,TRBV15,-,TGTGCCACCAGCAGCCCAACAGGGCAAGAGACCCAGTACTTC,CATSSPTGQETQYF
TRBD2,TRBJ2-3,TRBV11-3,few,TGTGCCAGCAGCGCTAAAAGGCTAGCGGGATTCGCAGATACGCAGTATTTT,CASSAKRLAGFADTQYF
TRBD2,TRBJ2-3,TRBV11-3,few,TGTGCCACCCAGGGCGGGAGGGCGGGGAAAACAGATACGCAGTATTTT,CATQGGRAGKTDTQYF
-,TRBJ2-1,TRBV11-3,-,TGTGCCAACAGCTTTATTACCGAGGACAATGAGCAGTTCTTC,CANSFITEDNEQFF
-,TRBJ1-1,TRBV5-6,-,TGTGCCAGCACGTCTAGGTCGAACACTGAAGCTTTCTTT,CASTSRSNTEAFF
-,TRBJ2-7,TRBV11-3,-,TGTGCCAGCAGCTTAGATCTAGGGGTGTACGAGCAGTACTTC,CASSLDLGVYEQYF
-,TRBJ1-2,TRBV7-2,-,TGTGCCAGCAGCTTGGCGGTCTATGGCTACACCTTC,CASSLAVYGYTF